The 7 T cell receptor beta chains below come from one sample, sequenced in a study of blood T cell repertoires in COVID-19. TCRdb's copy holds only in-frame clones and misses some; the assay was immunoSEQ multiplex PCR. In the table there are about 140,000 clones, roughly 84% of which are singletons. Sequences were obtained from PBMCs or T cells enriched from blood (not recorded which). The receptors were gathered from a man in his 70s who had been exposed to COVID-19.

V is TRBV18 and J is TRBJ1-2; TRBD1 matches 9 bases. CDR1 is KGHSH, CDR2 LQKENI, per germline. J gave up 5 bases and V 3 bases, and 7 bases lay outside the gene matches. CDR3 length: 15 amino acids. The CDR3 DNA follows: TGTGCCAGCTCACCCATCCGACAGGGGGAATATGGCTACACCTTC. This translates into CASSPIRQGEYGYTF.

The rearrangement uses TRBV20-1 and TRBJ2-1; weak D call: TRBD2 (6 bases). The length of the CDR3 is 16 residues. In germline, CDR1 is DFQATT, CDR2 SNEGSKA (reference sequence). Trimming took off 3 bases at V and 0 bases at J, with 15 bases between the two ends. CDR3: CSASSPLTSSYNEQFF. The CDR3 coding sequence is TGCAGTGCTAGTTCGCCCCTGACTAGCTCCTACAATGAGCAGTTCTTC.

V is TRBV2 and J is TRBJ2-2, with D tentatively TRBD1 (6 bases). The CDR3 has 12 residues. The germline V gene has CDR1 SNHLY and CDR2 FYNNEI. Trimming left V 6 bases short and J 7 bases short, with 9 bases between. In DNA, the CDR3 is TGTGCCAGCAGACCACAGGGCGGGGAGCTGTTTTTT. Translation: CASRPQGGELFF. Combining the CDR3 with reference TRBV2 and TRBJ2-2 gives the whole variable domain EPEVTQTPSHQVTQMGQEVILRCVPISNHLYFYWYRQILGQKVEFLVSFYNNEISEKSEIFDDQFSVERPDGSNFTLKIRSTKLEDSAMYFCASRPQGGELFFGEGSRLTVL.

The chain joins TRBV5-1 to TRBJ2-2; weak D call: TRBD1 (5 bases). The CDR3 is 13 amino acids. Germline loops: CDR1 SGHRS, CDR2 YFSETQ. Trimming took 6 bases from V and 11 from J, leaving 17 bases between them. The CDR3 spells CASTLGRGPELFF. Written as DNA, the CDR3 is TGCGCCAGCACCCTTGGTAGGGGCCCCGAGCTGTTTTTT. Based on the CDR3 plus reference TRBV5-1 and TRBJ2-2, the full variable domain is KAGVTQTPRYLIKTRGQQVTLSCSPISGHRSVSWYQQTPGQGLQFLFEYFSETQRNKGNFPGRFSGRQFSNSRSEMNVSTLELGDSALYLCASTLGRGPELFFGEGSRLTVL.

V gene TRBV27 combines with J gene TRBJ1-6, with D maybe TRBD1 (5 bases). CDR1 and CDR2 (germline): MNHEY, SMNVEV (reference sequence). The germline V and J ends were trimmed by 0 bases and 10 bases, with 13 bases remaining between them. The CDR3 extends over 15 amino acids. The CDR3, as DNA: TGTGCCAGCAGTTTATCGGGAGGGGTCGGCTCACCCCTCCACTTT. Translation: CASSLSGGVGSPLHF.

In this sample, this clone turned up a few times. The chain combines TRBV2 with TRBJ1-5, with TRBD1 identical over 8 bases. V trimming: 1 base; J trimming: 2 bases; junction bases outside the gene matches: 1. Looked up from germline, CDR1 is SNHLY and CDR2 is FYNNEI. This CDR3 is built from 15 residues. DNA of the CDR3: TGTGCCAGCAGTGAAGTGGGACAGGGCAATCAGCCCCAGCATTTT. It translates to CASSEVGQGNQPQHF.

The chain couples TRBV27 to TRBJ2-1; 10 bases map to TRBD1. This CDR3 has 16 amino acids. The germline gives CDR1 MNHEY, CDR2 SMNVEV (reference sequence). V was pared by 3 bases and J by 5 bases, with 7 bases of the junction left unmatched. The CDR3 sequence: CASSFWTGTGDNEQFF. In DNA, the CDR3 is TGTGCCAGCAGTTTTTGGACCGGGACAGGGGACAATGAGCAGTTCTTC.